This TCR beta chain was observed in a study of T-cell reconstitution after alpha-beta-depleted transplantation in children. Preparing the TCRbeta library involved the use of unique molecular identifiers. In TCRdb, the PCR reads were re-called with MiXCR into one record per CDR3 protein. Of some 300,000 distinct CDR3 sequences in the sample, about 9.4% were seen once. This clonotype was recorded many times. As yet, its antigen is unknown. Study outcomes and limitations: Certain patients had high TCRbeta diversity at day 60, and it came from recipient T cells and thymic progenitors that survived. From newly produced T cells came most of the T-cell counts and diversity one year after transplant. Reportedly, only several hundred clones from non-depleted graft cells drove alpha-beta T-cell counts at about two months.

The source was PBMCs, collected before TCRalphabeta/CD19-depleted stem cell transplant. This sequence originates from a boy under two years old with acute myeloid leukemia, due to receive a stem cell transplant.

The CDR3 DNA sequence: TGTGCCAGCAGTTTCCAAAAGTGGTTCTATAGCAATCAGCCCCAGCATTTT. Translated, it gives CASSFQKWFYSNQPQHF. The chain combines TRBV28 with TRBJ1-5; no reliable D call. The CDR3 contains 17 residues. Germline V lookup: CDR1 MDHEN, CDR2 SYDVKM. Trimming stripped 3 bases from V and 0 bases from J, with 15 bases between.